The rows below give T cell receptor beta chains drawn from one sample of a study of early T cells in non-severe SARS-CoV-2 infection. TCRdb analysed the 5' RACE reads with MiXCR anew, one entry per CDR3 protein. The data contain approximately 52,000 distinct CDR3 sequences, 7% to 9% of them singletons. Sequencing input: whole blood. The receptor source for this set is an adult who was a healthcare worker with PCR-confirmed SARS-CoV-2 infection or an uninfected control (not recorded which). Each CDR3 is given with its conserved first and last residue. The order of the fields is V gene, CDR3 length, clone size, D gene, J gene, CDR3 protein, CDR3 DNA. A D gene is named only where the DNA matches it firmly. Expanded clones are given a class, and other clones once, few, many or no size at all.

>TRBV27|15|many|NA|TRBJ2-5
CASSLGGYHQETQYF
TGTGCCAGCAGTTTAGGGGGGTACCACCAAGAGACCCAGTACTTC
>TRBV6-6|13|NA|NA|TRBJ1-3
CASSRGQGNTIYF
TGTGCCAGCAGTCGAGGACAGGGAAACACCATATATTTT
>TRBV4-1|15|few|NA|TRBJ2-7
CASSQVEDGAYEQYF
TGCGCCAGCAGCCAAGTTGAGGACGGAGCCTACGAGCAGTACTTC
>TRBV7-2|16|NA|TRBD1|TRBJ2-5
CASSLGQGIWGETQYF
TGTGCCAGCAGCTTGGGACAGGGGATCTGGGGAGAGACCCAGTACTTC
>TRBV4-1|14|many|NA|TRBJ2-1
CASSPLDLRYEQFF
TGCGCCAGCAGCCCCCTTGACCTCCGGTACGAGCAGTTCTTC
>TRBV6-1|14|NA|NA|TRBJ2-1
CASSEQDPHNEQFF
TGTGCCAGCAGTGAACAGGATCCACACAATGAGCAGTTCTTC
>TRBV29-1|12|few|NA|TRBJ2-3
CSVVGSTDTQYF
TGCAGCGTTGTGGGGAGCACAGATACGCAGTATTTT
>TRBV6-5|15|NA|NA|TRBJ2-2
CASRQYSEGTGELFF
TGTGCCAGCCGCCAGTACTCCGAGGGCACCGGGGAGCTGTTTTTT
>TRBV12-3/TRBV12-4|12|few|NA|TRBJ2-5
CASSPHIETQYF
TGTGCCAGCAGTCCCCACATCGAGACCCAGTACTTC
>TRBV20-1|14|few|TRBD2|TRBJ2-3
CSPLEAGGTDTQYF
TGCAGTCCCTTGGAGGCGGGAGGCACAGATACGCAGTATTTT
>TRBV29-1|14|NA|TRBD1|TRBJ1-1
CSVELDRRDTEAFF
TGCAGCGTGGAACTGGACAGGCGGGACACTGAAGCTTTCTTT
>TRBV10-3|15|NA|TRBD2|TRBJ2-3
CAISATSGGGDTQYF
TGTGCCATCAGTGCCACTAGCGGGGGAGGAGATACGCAGTATTTT
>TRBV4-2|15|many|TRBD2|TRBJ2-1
CASSPGTSGYNEQFF
TGTGCCAGCAGCCCCGGGACTAGCGGCTACAATGAGCAGTTCTTC
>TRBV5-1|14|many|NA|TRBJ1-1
CASSLVRGSTEAFF
TGCGCCAGCAGCTTGGTGCGGGGGAGCACTGAAGCTTTCTTT
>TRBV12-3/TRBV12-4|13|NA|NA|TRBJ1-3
CASKASSENTIYF
TGTGCCAGCAAGGCGTCCTCTGAAAACACCATATATTTT
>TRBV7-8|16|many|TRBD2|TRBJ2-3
CASSLERGATTDTQYF
TGTGCCAGCAGCCTCGAGCGGGGGGCGACCACAGATACGCAGTATTTT
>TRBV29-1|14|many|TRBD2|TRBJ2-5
CSVRLSGGKETQYF
TGCAGCGTGCGCCTTAGCGGGGGGAAAGAGACCCAGTACTTC
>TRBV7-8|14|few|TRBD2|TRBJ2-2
CASSPSGRTGELFF
TGTGCCAGCAGCCCCAGCGGGAGAACCGGGGAGCTGTTTTTT
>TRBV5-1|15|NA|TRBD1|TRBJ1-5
CASRVTGDSNQPQHF
TGCGCCAGCAGAGTGACAGGGGATAGCAATCAGCCCCAGCATTTT
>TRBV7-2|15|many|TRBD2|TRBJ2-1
CASSLGPGRYNEQFF
TGTGCCAGCAGCTTAGGACCCGGGAGGTACAATGAGCAGTTCTTC
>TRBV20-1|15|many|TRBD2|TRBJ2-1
CSARDYTSGRAEQFF
TGCAGTGCTAGAGATTACACTAGCGGGAGGGCCGAGCAGTTCTTC
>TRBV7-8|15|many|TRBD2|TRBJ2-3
CASSSPGLAGDTQYF
TGTGCCAGCAGCTCTCCGGGACTAGCGGGAGATACGCAGTATTTT
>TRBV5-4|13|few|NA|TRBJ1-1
CASSLSPNTEAFF
TGTGCCAGCAGCTTGTCCCCAAACACTGAAGCTTTCTTT
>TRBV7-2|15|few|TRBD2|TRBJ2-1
CASSLRLALVNEQFF
TGTGCCAGCAGCCTGAGACTAGCGCTAGTCAATGAGCAGTTCTTC